This T cell receptor beta chain was profiled in a study of vaccination and CD4 T cells after COVID-19. Treatment defined: approximately 10-day PBMC culture with coronavirus spike peptide pools or control peptides (ViraFEST assay). As for this clonotype: Its antigen remains unknown.

The Oncomine TCR Beta short-read assay generated sequence data from the DNA of cultured CD4+ T cells. Cultures of CD4+ T cells served as the source for extracting genomic DNA. TCRdb called the PCR reads again in MiXCR, with one record for every CDR3 protein. This table has about 21,000 distinct CDR3 sequences, more than 45% appearing once. V gave up 8 bases and J gave up 12 bases, with 8 bases separating them. CDR3 length: 9 amino acids. Germline lookup yields CDR1 SEHNR and CDR2 FQNEAQ (reference sequence). This clonotype was obtained from a human donor who had recovered from COVID-19. The sample was CD4+ T cells from blood, cultured in vitro. This chain joins TRBV7-9 and TRBJ2-1; D assignment may be TRBD1 or TRBD2 (6 bases each). The CDR3 region has the DNA TGTGCCAGCCCGGGGGCGCAGTTCTTC. Translating it yields CASPGAQFF.